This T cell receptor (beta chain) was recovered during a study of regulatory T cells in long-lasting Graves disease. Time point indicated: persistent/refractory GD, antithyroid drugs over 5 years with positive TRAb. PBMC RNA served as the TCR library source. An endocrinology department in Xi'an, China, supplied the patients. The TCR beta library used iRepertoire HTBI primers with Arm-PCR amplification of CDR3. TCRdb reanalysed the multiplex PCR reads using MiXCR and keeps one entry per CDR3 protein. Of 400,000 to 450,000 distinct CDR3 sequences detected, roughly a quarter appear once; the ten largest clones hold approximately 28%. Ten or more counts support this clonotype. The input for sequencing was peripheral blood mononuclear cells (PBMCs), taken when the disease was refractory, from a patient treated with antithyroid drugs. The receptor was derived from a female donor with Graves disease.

The CDR3 DNA is TGCAGTGCTAGTAAGGCAGGGGGCACTGAAGCTTTCTTT. As protein: CSASKAGGTEAFF. This chain joins TRBV20-1 and TRBJ1-1; the match to TRBD1 covers 7 bases. With V trimmed by 3 bases and J by 4 bases, 5 bases remained unmatched. Germline assignment: CDR1 DFQATT and CDR2 SNEGSKA (reference sequence). The CDR3 runs 13 residues.